This paragraph covers one T cell receptor beta chain sequence. Antigen: not known. This sample was included in a study of memory CD4+ T cells and cytomegalovirus serostatus. Overall study results and limits: Median bootstrapped AUC for CMV status was about 0.95 originally, approximately 0.9 US-trained. The CMV-associated TCR signature appears largely within the CD4+ memory repertoire.

The V gene lost 7 bases and the J gene lost 2 bases, with 15 bases spanning the gap. The CDR3 contains 14 residues. Germline loops: CDR1 SGHRS, CDR2 YFSETQ. The sort gate was single viable CD3+CD4+CD8-CD45RO+ cells for memory CD4+ T cells. In the source study's methods: Out-of-frame sequences were removed, leaving some 2 million distinct TCRbeta sequences. Measured with immunoSEQ multiplex PCR; TCRdb has only the in-frame clones, and not every one. The DNA gave D and trimming, while V, J and clone size come from that table. The top ten clones hold around 1.6% of a sample with some 50,000 clones, around 77% of them seen once.

The receptor comes from an adult in good health and CMV-seronegative. Sequencing was carried out using memory CD4+ T cells from blood. The chain has TRBV5-1 and TRBJ1-1, with TRBD1 as a possible D gene (5 bases). For the CDR3, the DNA is TGCGCCAGCGGTCCGACAGAGTCTAACACTGAAGCTTTCTTT. Translation: CASGPTESNTEAFF.